This passage covers 24 T cell receptor beta chains from one sample sequenced in a study of cytomegalovirus exposure and HLA in healthy donors. PCR was performed using 60 Vbeta and 13 Jbeta primers. Clones were sequenced by immunoSEQ multiplex PCR, and TCRdb holds only the in-frame ones, with some missing. This sample has about 130,000 clones, with around 82% found just once. The sample comprised PBMCs. The source is a man between 45 and 60 years old in good health and CMV-seronegative.

This clone has only one observation. The CDR3 reads CAISVGGHGYEQYF. The DNA for the CDR3 is TGTGCCATCAGTGTGGGGGGGCACGGCTACGAGCAGTACTTC. The rearrangement uses TRBV10-3 and TRBJ2-7; perhaps TRBD2 as D (7 bases). The germline V gene has CDR1 ENHRY and CDR2 SYGVKD. The CDR3 loop spans 14 amino acids. V lost 4 bases and J lost 3, with 13 bases in between.

J is TRBJ2-6 and V is TRBV19, with D perhaps TRBD2 (6 bases). CDR3 length: 16 amino acids. CDR1 is LNHDA and CDR2 is SQIVND in the germline V gene (reference sequence). The germline V and J ends were trimmed by 1 base and 0 bases, with 7 bases remaining between them. The CDR3 DNA sequence: TGTGCCAGTAGTATAGGCGGGACCTCTGGGGCCAACGTCCTGACTTTC. Residues: CASSIGGTSGANVLTF.

V usage is TRBV19 and J usage is TRBJ2-1; 9 bases map to TRBD2. Looked up from germline, CDR1 is LNHDA and CDR2 is SQIVND (reference sequence). V lost 2 bases to trimming and J lost 5 bases; unmatched junction nucleotides: 7. The CDR3 is 16 amino acids. The CDR3 loop is CASSIRVAGVDNEQFF. The CDR3 DNA reads as TGTGCCAGTAGTATACGAGTAGCGGGAGTAGACAATGAGCAGTTCTTC.

The chain is built from TRBV5-1 and TRBJ2-7; D not certain. Germline-derived CDR1 and CDR2 are SGHRS and YFSETQ. The CDR3 covers 14 residues. V lost 2 bases and J 3 bases, leaving 12 bases between the germline ends. CDR3 nucleotides: TGCGCCAGCAGCTTACCAGGTTCAGGCTACGAGCAGTACTTC. Translated, it gives CASSLPGSGYEQYF.

The genes are TRBV19 and TRBJ1-1; TRBD1 aligns across 7 bases. Germline-derived CDR1 and CDR2 are LNHDA and SQIVND (reference sequence). The CDR3 runs 16 residues. The V segment lost 2 bases and the J segment 1 base; nucleotides outside the gene matches: 7. The CDR3 sequence is CASSISGRGRNTEAFF. The CDR3 nucleotides read TGTGCCAGTAGTATATCGGGCAGGGGGAGGAACACTGAAGCTTTCTTT.

V gene TRBV18 combines with J gene TRBJ2-3; D is unresolved. This CDR3 has 14 amino acids. The V gene's germline CDR1 is KGHSH and CDR2 LQKENI. V was clipped by 0 bases and J by 0 bases, with 4 bases between them. CDR3 residues: CASSPPSSTDTQYF. DNA of the CDR3: TGTGCCAGCTCACCACCCTCTAGCACAGATACGCAGTATTTT.

The chain uses TRBV4-2 and TRBJ2-2; 9 nucleotides align to TRBD2. The ends lost 0 bases at V and 7 bases at J; junction bases unmatched: 9. CDR3 length: 17 residues. Germline V gives CDR1 LGHNA, CDR2 YNFKEQ. Here the CDR3 DNA reads TGTGCCAGCAGCCAAGATCAGGCGGGAGGGCCTAACGGGGAGCTGTTTTTT. It encodes CASSQDQAGGPNGELFF.

This clone was found once. The rearrangement links TRBV6-1 to TRBJ1-1; TRBD1 agrees at 8 bases. V was clipped by 2 bases and J by 4 bases; unmatched bases: 15. CDR3 length: 18 amino acids. Looked up from germline, CDR1 is MNHNS and CDR2 is SASEGT. CDR3 in amino acids: CASSERRAGGHGSTEAFF. The CDR3 DNA follows: TGTGCCAGCAGTGAACGGCGGGCAGGGGGCCATGGAAGCACTGAAGCTTTCTTT.

A single count supports this clone. J is TRBJ2-1 and V is TRBV4-1, with TRBD2 identical over 9 bases. This CDR3 has 16 residues. The V gene's germline CDR1 is MGHRA and CDR2 YSYEKL. V shed 4 bases and J 7 bases; nucleotides not matched to a gene: 11. The chain's CDR3 is CASSPLAGARANEQFF. The CDR3, as DNA: TGCGCCAGCAGCCCTTTAGCGGGAGCCCGGGCGAATGAGCAGTTCTTC.

The rearrangement links TRBV7-8 to TRBJ2-5, with TRBD1 as a possible D gene (5 bases). From germline, CDR1 is SGHVS and CDR2 FQNEAQ. The V gene lost 5 bases and the J gene lost 7 bases, with 8 bases spanning the gap. The CDR3 loop spans 11 amino acids. CDR3 sequence (DNA): TGTGCCAGCAGCCCCCAGGGGACCCAGTACTTC. It codes for CASSPQGTQYF.

This clone was counted a single time. CDR3 protein: CASSPSGKNEQFF. The CDR3 DNA is TGTGCCAGCAGCCCCAGCGGGAAAAATGAGCAGTTCTTC. The J gene is TRBJ2-1, the V gene TRBV11-2, with 7 nucleotides matching TRBD2. Germline V gene lookup returns CDR1 SGHAT and CDR2 FQNNGV. The trim removed 5 bases at V and 7 bases at J, leaving 5 bases unmatched. The length of the CDR3 is 13 residues. The full variable domain, its missing parts supplied by reference TRBV11-2 and TRBJ2-1, is EAGVAQSPRYKIIEKRQSVAFWCNPISGHATLYWYQQILGQGPKLLIQFQNNGVVDDSQLPKDRFSAERLKGVDSTLKIQPAKLEDSAVYLCASSPSGKNEQFFGPGTRLTVL.

This rearrangement joins TRBV5-6 to TRBJ2-1; unclear D gene. V was pared by 4 bases and J by 8 bases, with 7 bases between. The CDR3 is 11 residues long. CDR1 is SGHDT and CDR2 is YYEEEE in the germline V gene. The CDR3 sequence is CASSKEYEQFF. CDR3 DNA sequence: TGTGCCAGCAGCAAGGAGTATGAGCAGTTCTTC.

The chain recombines TRBV7-2 with TRBJ2-7; TRBD2 aligns across 12 bases. With 5 bases clipped from V and 4 bases from J, the junction kept 6 bases outside the gene matches. The CDR3 has 15 amino acids. Germline CDR1 and CDR2: SGHTA and FQGNSA. CDR3 sequence: CASSRTSGIEYEQYF. The CDR3 region has the DNA TGTGCCAGCAGCAGGACTAGCGGGATCGAATACGAGCAGTACTTC.

This clone occurred a few times. CDR3 sequence (DNA): TGTGCCAGCAGCATACAGGGGACGGTGTACAATGAGCAGTTCTTC. The encoded protein is CASSIQGTVYNEQFF. The chain combines TRBV7-8 with TRBJ2-1, with 7 bases identical to TRBD1. Germline V gene data show CDR1 as SGHVS and CDR2 as FQNEAQ. The trim removed 5 bases at V and 4 bases at J, leaving 8 bases unmatched. This CDR3 has 15 residues. Full variable domain (outside the CDR3, taken from reference TRBV7-8 and TRBJ2-1): GAGVSQSPRYKVAKRGQDVALRCDPISGHVSLFWYQQALGQGPEFLTYFQNEAQLDKSGLPSDRFFAERPEGSVSTLKIQRTQQEDSAVYLCASSIQGTVYNEQFFGPGTRLTVL.

This clone was detected ten times or more. This chain links TRBV14 with TRBJ2-1; possible D gene TRBD1, 6 bases. The germline gives CDR1 SGHDN, CDR2 FVKESK. Trimming stripped 1 base from V and 10 bases from J, with 8 bases between. The CDR3 contains 12 residues. This CDR3 reads CASSQAGDEQFF. The DNA for the CDR3 is TGTGCCAGCAGCCAAGCAGGGGACGAGCAGTTCTTC.

The chain employs TRBV4-1 and TRBJ1-1, with TRBD1 matching over 7 bases. The germline CDR1 and CDR2 sequences are MGHRA and YSYEKL. The CDR3 loop spans 18 amino acids. With V trimmed by 4 bases and J by 1 base, 15 bases remained unmatched. The DNA of the CDR3 is TGCGCCAGCAGCCCCGGTTCTGCCCCGACAGGGCCGAACACTGAAGCTTTCTTT. The encoded protein is CASSPGSAPTGPNTEAFF.

The rearrangement joins TRBV10-3 to TRBJ2-3; D is unclear. This CDR3 spans 14 amino acids. V lost 3 bases, J lost 8 bases, and 15 bases lay in between. The germline V gene has CDR1 ENHRY and CDR2 SYGVKD. The CDR3 loop reads CAISETELSGTQYF. CDR3 in DNA: TGTGCCATCAGTGAAACGGAGCTAAGTGGTACGCAGTATTTT.

The chain has TRBV6-5 and TRBJ1-1; TRBD1 matches at 7 bases. Trimming cost V 6 bases and J 1 base; bases outside gene matches: 8. The CDR3 runs to 15 residues. Germline-derived CDR1 and CDR2 are MNHEY and SVGAGI. CDR3 sequence: CASRTNRGGNTEAFF. As DNA, the CDR3 is TGTGCCAGCAGGACTAACAGGGGTGGGAACACTGAAGCTTTCTTT.

V is TRBV6-5 and J is TRBJ2-5; weak D call: TRBD2 (5 bases). The CDR3 length is 16 residues. V dropped 0 bases and J dropped 1 base, with 12 bases sitting between them. CDR1 is MNHEY and CDR2 is SVGAGI in the germline V gene. The CDR3 sequence: CASSYSSGGGQETQYF. CDR3 DNA: TGTGCCAGCAGTTACTCCAGCGGAGGCGGCCAAGAGACCCAGTACTTC.

J is TRBJ2-7 and V is TRBV19; a possible D gene is TRBD2 (5 bases). CDR1 LNHDA and CDR2 SQIVND come from the germline V gene (reference sequence). V was cut by 3 bases and J by 3 bases, with 12 bases left in between. This CDR3 has 14 residues. CDR3 nucleotides: TGTGCCAGTAGTATGGCCCGGACTGGCTACGAGCAGTACTTC. Residues: CASSMARTGYEQYF.

This chain connects TRBV28 to TRBJ1-4; 7 positions agree with TRBD1. The CDR3 is 15 residues long. J lost 4 bases, V lost 5 bases, and 7 bases had no gene match. CDR1 and CDR2 from the germline V gene are MDHEN and SYDVKM. The CDR3 DNA reads as TGTGCCAGCAGTGGGGCGGGACAGAATAATGAAAAACTGTTTTTT. It translates to CASSGAGQNNEKLFF.

The CDR3 spells CASSLDISYNEQFF. CDR3 nucleotide sequence: TGTGCCAGCAGCTTGGACATCTCCTACAATGAGCAGTTCTTC. This chain connects TRBV11-2 to TRBJ2-1, with D maybe TRBD1 (5 bases). Trimming removed 3 bases at V and 0 bases at J, with 6 bases between. The CDR3 has 14 residues. The V gene's germline CDR1 is SGHAT and CDR2 FQNNGV.

This chain links TRBV5-4 with TRBJ1-6; D perhaps matches TRBD1 (5 bases). V was cut by 2 bases and J by 7 bases, with 7 bases left in between. This CDR3 region has 13 residues. Germline values: CDR1 SGHNT, CDR2 YYREEE (reference sequence). DNA for the CDR3: TGTGCCAGCAGCTTCGACAGAAATTCACCCCTCCACTTT. Its protein is CASSFDRNSPLHF.

The rearrangement joins TRBV6-1 to TRBJ2-1, with TRBD1 matching 10 bases. CDR3 length: 16 residues. V lost 3 bases and J lost 1; bases outside the gene matches: 3. Per the germline V gene, CDR1 is MNHNS and CDR2 is SASEGT. The CDR3 sequence is CASSDGTGVSYNEQFF. As DNA, the CDR3 is TGTGCCAGCAGTGATGGGACAGGGGTTTCCTACAATGAGCAGTTCTTC.